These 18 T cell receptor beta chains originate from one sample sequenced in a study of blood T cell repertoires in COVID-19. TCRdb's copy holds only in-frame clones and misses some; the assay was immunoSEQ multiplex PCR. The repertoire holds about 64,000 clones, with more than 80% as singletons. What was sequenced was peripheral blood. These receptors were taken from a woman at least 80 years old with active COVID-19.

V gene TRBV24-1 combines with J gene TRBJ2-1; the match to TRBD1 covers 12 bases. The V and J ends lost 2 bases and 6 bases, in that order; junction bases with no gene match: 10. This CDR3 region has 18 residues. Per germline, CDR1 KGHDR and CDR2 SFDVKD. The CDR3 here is CATSDSFLGQGAGNEQFF. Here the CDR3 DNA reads TGTGCCACCAGTGATTCATTCCTGGGACAGGGGGCGGGCAATGAGCAGTTCTTC.

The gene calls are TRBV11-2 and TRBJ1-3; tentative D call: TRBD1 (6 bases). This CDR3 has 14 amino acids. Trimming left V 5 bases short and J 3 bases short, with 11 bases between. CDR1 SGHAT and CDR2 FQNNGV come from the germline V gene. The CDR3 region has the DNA TGTGCCAGCAGCCAGGCAGGGGATGGAAACACCATATATTTT. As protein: CASSQAGDGNTIYF.

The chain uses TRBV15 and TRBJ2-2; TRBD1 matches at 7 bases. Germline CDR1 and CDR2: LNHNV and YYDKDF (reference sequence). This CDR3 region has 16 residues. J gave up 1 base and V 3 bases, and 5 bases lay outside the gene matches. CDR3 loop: CATSSPGTENTGELFF. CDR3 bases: TGTGCCACCAGCAGCCCCGGGACAGAGAACACCGGGGAGCTGTTTTTT.

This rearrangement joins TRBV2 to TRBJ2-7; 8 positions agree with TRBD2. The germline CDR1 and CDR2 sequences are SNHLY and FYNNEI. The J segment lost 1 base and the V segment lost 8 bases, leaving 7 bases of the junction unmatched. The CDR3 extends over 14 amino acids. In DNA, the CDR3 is TGTGCCAGCGGACTAGCCGTAGAATCCTACGAGCAGTACTTC. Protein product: CASGLAVESYEQYF.

In DNA, the CDR3 is TGTGCCACCAGCAACCTGAGGACAGGACTCGACTATGGCTACACCTTC. Protein sequence: CATSNLRTGLDYGYTF. The J gene is TRBJ1-2, the V gene TRBV15; 7 nucleotides align to TRBD1. CDR3 size: 16 residues. Germline V gene lookup returns CDR1 LNHNV and CDR2 YYDKDF (reference sequence). The ends lost 4 bases at V and 3 bases at J; junction bases unmatched: 11. Full variable domain (rest looked up from reference TRBV15 and TRBJ1-2): DAMVIQNPRYQVTQFGKPVTLSCSQTLNHNVMYWYQQKSSQAPKLLFHYYDKDFNNEADTPDNFQSRRPNTSFCFLDIRSPGLGDTAMYLCATSNLRTGLDYGYTFGSGTRLTVV.

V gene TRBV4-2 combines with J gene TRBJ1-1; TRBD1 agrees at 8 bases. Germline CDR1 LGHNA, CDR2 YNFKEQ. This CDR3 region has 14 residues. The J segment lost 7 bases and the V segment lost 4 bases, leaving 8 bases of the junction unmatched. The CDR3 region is CASSRGTGGNEAFF. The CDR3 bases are TGTGCCAGCAGCCGTGGGACAGGAGGCAATGAAGCTTTCTTT.

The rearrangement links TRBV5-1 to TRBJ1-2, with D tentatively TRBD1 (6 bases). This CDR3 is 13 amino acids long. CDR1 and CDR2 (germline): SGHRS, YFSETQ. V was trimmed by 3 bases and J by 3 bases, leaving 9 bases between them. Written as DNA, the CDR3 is TGCGCCAGCAGCTCACAGGGAGACTATGGCTACACCTTC. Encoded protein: CASSSQGDYGYTF. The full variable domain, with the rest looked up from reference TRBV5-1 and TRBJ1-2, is KAGVTQTPRYLIKTRGQQVTLSCSPISGHRSVSWYQQTPGQGLQFLFEYFSETQRNKGNFPGRFSGRQFSNSRSEMNVSTLELGDSALYLCASSSQGDYGYTFGSGTRLTVV.

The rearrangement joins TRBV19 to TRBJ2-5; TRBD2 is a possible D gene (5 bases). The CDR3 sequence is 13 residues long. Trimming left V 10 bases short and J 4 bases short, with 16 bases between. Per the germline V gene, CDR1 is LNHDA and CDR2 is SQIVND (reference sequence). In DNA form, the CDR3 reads TGTGCCACCACCACCCCGGCGGGAGAGACCCAGTACTTC. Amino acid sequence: CATTTPAGETQYF.

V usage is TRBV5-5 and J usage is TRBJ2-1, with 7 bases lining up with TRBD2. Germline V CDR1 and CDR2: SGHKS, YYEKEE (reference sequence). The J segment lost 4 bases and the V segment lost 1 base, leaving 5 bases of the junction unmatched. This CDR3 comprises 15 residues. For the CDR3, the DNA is TGTGCCAGCAGCTTGAGGGGCGGGGGTTACAATGAGCAGTTCTTC. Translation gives CASSLRGGGYNEQFF.

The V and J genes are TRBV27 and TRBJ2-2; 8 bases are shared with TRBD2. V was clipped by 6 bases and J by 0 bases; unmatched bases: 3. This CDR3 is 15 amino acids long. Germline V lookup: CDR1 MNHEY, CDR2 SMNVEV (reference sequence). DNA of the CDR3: TGTGCCAGCAGATCAGCGGGGGCGAACACCGGGGAGCTGTTTTTT. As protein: CASRSAGANTGELFF.

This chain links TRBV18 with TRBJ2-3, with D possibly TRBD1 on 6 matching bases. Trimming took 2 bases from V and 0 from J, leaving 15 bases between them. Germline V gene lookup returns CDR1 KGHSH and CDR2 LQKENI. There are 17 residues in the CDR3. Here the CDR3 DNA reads TGTGCCAGCTCACCAGCTGAACAGGGAACCAGCACAGATACGCAGTATTTT. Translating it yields CASSPAEQGTSTDTQYF.

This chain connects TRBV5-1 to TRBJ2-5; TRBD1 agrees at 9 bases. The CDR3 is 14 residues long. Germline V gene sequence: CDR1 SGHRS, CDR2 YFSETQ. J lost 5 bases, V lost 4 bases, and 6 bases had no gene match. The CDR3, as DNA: TGCGCCAGCAGCGCCGGGACAGGGTATGAGACCCAGTACTTC. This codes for CASSAGTGYETQYF. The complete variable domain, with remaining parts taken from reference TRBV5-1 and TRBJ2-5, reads KAGVTQTPRYLIKTRGQQVTLSCSPISGHRSVSWYQQTPGQGLQFLFEYFSETQRNKGNFPGRFSGRQFSNSRSEMNVSTLELGDSALYLCASSAGTGYETQYFGPGTRLLVL.

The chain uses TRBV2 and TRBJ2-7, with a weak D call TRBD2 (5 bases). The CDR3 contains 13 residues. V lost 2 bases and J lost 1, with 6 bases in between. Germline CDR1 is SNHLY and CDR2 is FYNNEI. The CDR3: CASSEWRSYEQYV. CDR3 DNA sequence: TGTGCCAGCAGTGAATGGAGGTCCTACGAGCAGTACGTC.

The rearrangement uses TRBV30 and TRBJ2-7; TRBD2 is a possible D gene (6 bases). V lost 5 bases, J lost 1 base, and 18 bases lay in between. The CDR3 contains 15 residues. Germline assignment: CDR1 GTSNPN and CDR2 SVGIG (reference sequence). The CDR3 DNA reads TGTGCCTGGGCGAAGGGTCTAGCGCGGTCCTACGAGCAGTACTTC. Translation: CAWAKGLARSYEQYF.

In nucleotides, the CDR3 is TGTGCCAGCAGCCCAGAGGGGCGGGAGGGCCCCCCCCTCGAGCAGTACTTC. Encoded protein: CASSPEGREGPPLEQYF. V and J are TRBV7-2 and TRBJ2-7; 9 nucleotides agree with TRBD2. The V gene end was trimmed by 5 bases and the J gene end by 6 bases; junction bases not matched to a gene: 17. Germline V gene lookup returns CDR1 SGHTA and CDR2 FQGNSA. The CDR3 is 17 residues long.

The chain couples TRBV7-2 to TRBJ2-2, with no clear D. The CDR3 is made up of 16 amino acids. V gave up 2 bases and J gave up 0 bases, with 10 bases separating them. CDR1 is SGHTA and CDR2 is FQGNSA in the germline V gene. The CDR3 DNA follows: TGTGCCAGCAGCTTATTTATTCGGTCGAACACCGGGGAGCTGTTTTTT. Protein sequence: CASSLFIRSNTGELFF. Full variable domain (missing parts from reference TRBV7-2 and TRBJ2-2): GAGVSQSPSNKVTEKGKDVELRCDPISGHTALYWYRQSLGQGLEFLIYFQGNSAPDKSGLPSDRFSAERTGGSVSTLTIQRTQQEDSAVYLCASSLFIRSNTGELFFGEGSRLTVL.

CDR3 in amino acids: CASTPQPGQGYEQYF. In DNA form, the CDR3 reads TGTGCCAGCACTCCTCAACCGGGACAGGGCTACGAGCAGTACTTC. The chain joins TRBV6-4 to TRBJ2-7; 9 bases agree with TRBD1. The germline V gene has CDR1 MRHNA and CDR2 SNTAGT. This CDR3 is built from 15 residues. Trimming removed 7 bases from V and 3 bases from J; junction bases left unmatched: 10.

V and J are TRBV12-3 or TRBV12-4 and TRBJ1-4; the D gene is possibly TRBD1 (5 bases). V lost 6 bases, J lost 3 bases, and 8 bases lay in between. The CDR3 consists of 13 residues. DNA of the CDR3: TGTGCCAGCAGAGGGGCGGCTAATGAAAAACTGTTTTTT. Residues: CASRGAANEKLFF.